A single sample is the source of the 18 T cell receptor beta chains below, sequenced in a study of OX40 agonist ivuxolimab in advanced cancers. TCRdb's table, derived via immunoSEQ multiplex PCR, lists solely in-frame clones and lacks some. The sample has around 80,000 clones, approximately 89% seen once. The source was CD4+ or CD8+ T cells sorted from blood, collected in a trial of the OX40 agonist ivuxolimab. The receptors come from an adult with an advanced solid tumor such as melanoma, head and neck, liver or kidney cancer.

The chain employs TRBV5-4 and TRBJ1-6; a possible D gene is TRBD1 (5 bases). V lost 0 bases, J lost 9 bases, and 16 bases lay in between. Germline V CDR1 and CDR2: SGHNT, YYREEE (reference sequence). CDR3 size: 16 residues. The CDR3 DNA sequence: TGTGCCAGCAGCTTGGGTGGGGGGGGTTTGGTTTCACCCCTCCACTTT. Its protein is CASSLGGGGLVSPLHF.

The V and J genes are TRBV5-1 and TRBJ1-2; D ambiguous. The CDR3 has 14 amino acids. Germline V CDR1 and CDR2: SGHRS, YFSETQ. Trimming left V 0 bases short and J 4 bases short, with 10 bases between. DNA of the CDR3: TGCGCCAGCAGCTTGGTTTCGGCAGCCTATGGCTACACCTTC. It yields the protein CASSLVSAAYGYTF.

This chain connects TRBV9 to TRBJ1-5; the D is unclear. The length of the CDR3 is 15 residues. Germline CDR1 is SGDLS and CDR2 is YYNGEE. Trimming left V 3 bases short and J 3 bases short, with 13 bases between. This CDR3 is CASSATVGINQPQHF. The CDR3 bases are TGTGCCAGCAGCGCCACCGTAGGAATCAATCAGCCCCAGCATTTT.

The chain couples TRBV28 to TRBJ1-6; 8 nucleotides align to TRBD1. The CDR3 is made up of 16 amino acids. J was trimmed by 7 bases and V by 1 base; bases with no gene match: 6. Germline V gives CDR1 MDHEN, CDR2 SYDVKM. CDR3 residues: CASSLLQGERNSPLHF. The DNA for the CDR3 is TGTGCCAGCAGTTTATTACAGGGGGAACGGAATTCACCCCTCCACTTT.

The chain's CDR3 is CASSLERGGTDTQYF. The CDR3, as DNA: TGTGCCAGCAGCCTCGAGCGGGGGGGCACAGATACGCAGTATTTT. The chain joins TRBV11-2 to TRBJ2-3, with 9 positions matching TRBD2. Germline values: CDR1 SGHAT, CDR2 FQNNGV. Unmatched junction bases numbered 4, after V lost 5 bases and J lost 1 base. The CDR3 runs to 15 residues.

The chain is built from TRBV29-1 and TRBJ2-7; 8 bases line up with TRBD2. V dropped 5 bases and J dropped 4; count of bases not matched to a gene: 19. CDR1 SQVTM and CDR2 ANQGSEA come from the germline V gene. CDR3 length: 17 amino acids. This CDR3 is CSVLYPKGGLARYEQYF. In nucleotides, the CDR3 is TGCAGCGTTCTTTATCCCAAAGGAGGACTAGCCAGATACGAGCAGTACTTC.

This chain joins TRBV6-1 and TRBJ2-7; the match to TRBD2 covers 8 bases. The CDR3 spans 14 residues. Per the germline V gene, CDR1 is MNHNS and CDR2 is SASEGT. The J segment lost 3 bases and the V segment lost 6 bases, leaving 7 bases of the junction unmatched. CDR3 amino acids: CASRFSGTLYEQYF. The CDR3 DNA is TGTGCCAGCAGATTTAGCGGGACCCTCTACGAGCAGTACTTC.

On this clone itself: The junction departs from germline at one end; a sequencing error may be responsible. The chain joins TRBV29-1 to TRBJ2-1; no reliable D call. The CDR3 is made up of 8 amino acids. CDR1 SQVTM and CDR2 ANQGSEA come from the germline V gene. CDR3 sequence reads: CSVEESVF. DNA for the CDR3: TGCAGCGTTGAAGAGTCCGTCTTC.

This clone turned up a few times. The V call is TRBV29-1, the J call TRBJ2-5, with a weak D call TRBD1 (6 bases). From germline, CDR1 is SQVTM and CDR2 ANQGSEA. The CDR3 has 15 amino acids. The germline V and J ends were trimmed by 5 bases and 1 base, with 17 bases remaining between them. This CDR3 reads CSVRDTGRIQETQYF. The CDR3, as DNA: TGCAGCGTTAGGGACACTGGGAGAATCCAAGAGACCCAGTACTTC.

The rearrangement uses TRBV27 and TRBJ1-2; no firm D call. The V and J ends lost 3 bases and 5 bases respectively, with 10 bases between them. Germline V CDR1 and CDR2: MNHEY, SMNVEV (reference sequence). This CDR3 region has 13 residues. The DNA of the CDR3 is TGTGCCAGCAGTTTTGAAGGGAATTATGGCTACACCTTC. It translates to CASSFEGNYGYTF.

The chain has TRBV4-1 and TRBJ1-4; D is undetermined. CDR1 is MGHRA and CDR2 is YSYEKL in the germline V gene. Deletions cut 4 bases from V and 8 bases from J, with 8 bases between. The CDR3 consists of 12 residues. DNA for the CDR3: TGCGCCAGCAGCCGCCACGGAGAAAAACTGTTTTTT. This translates into CASSRHGEKLFF.

This chain connects TRBV6-1 to TRBJ2-1; 9 nucleotides match TRBD1. The junction had 8 bases not matched to a gene; V was cut back by 2 bases and J by 6 bases. Germline CDR1 is MNHNS and CDR2 is SASEGT. The CDR3 spans 16 residues. The CDR3 loop is CASSEPTGQGTNEQFF. The CDR3 DNA sequence: TGTGCCAGCAGTGAACCTACGGGACAGGGAACCAATGAGCAGTTCTTC.

The chain uses TRBV2 and TRBJ1-2, with D perhaps matching TRBD1 (5 bases). CDR1 and CDR2 from the germline V gene are SNHLY and FYNNEI. The CDR3 sequence is 17 residues long. V lost 3 bases and J lost 7, with 24 bases in between. The CDR3 sequence is CASSDFTPGLFWGGYTF. Here the CDR3 DNA reads TGTGCCAGCAGTGACTTTACCCCGGGACTGTTCTGGGGTGGCTACACCTTC.

This chain joins TRBV11-3 and TRBJ2-5; TRBD2 is a possible D gene (6 bases). Gene TRBJ2-7 matches the end of the DNA better, so the J call may be wrong. The germline V gene has CDR1 SGHNT and CDR2 YENEEA. This CDR3 has 15 residues. CDR3 in amino acids: CASSLGGSFVHEQYF. The DNA for the CDR3 is TGTGCCAGCAGCCTCGGGGGATCGTTTGTCCACGAGCAGTACTTC.

This clone has only a few counts. The genes are TRBV11-2 and TRBJ1-5; 7 bases fit TRBD1. The germline CDR1 and CDR2 sequences are SGHAT and FQNNGV. V lost 5 bases to trimming and J lost 7 bases; unmatched junction nucleotides: 5. There are 13 residues in the CDR3. CDR3 nucleotides: TGTGCCAGCAGCGGAAACAGGGGCCAGCCCCAGCATTTT. Protein product: CASSGNRGQPQHF.

The CDR3 DNA sequence: TGCGCCAGCAGCTTAGAGTTTAAGGGACATGAAAAACTGTTTTTT. This encodes CASSLEFKGHEKLFF. The chain links TRBV5-1 to TRBJ1-4; D might be TRBD1 (5 bases). Germline V gene sequence: CDR1 SGHRS, CDR2 YFSETQ. V shed 2 bases and J shed 6 bases, with 14 bases lying between them. CDR3 length: 15 residues.

The rearrangement uses TRBV9 and TRBJ2-6, with D perhaps matching TRBD1 (5 bases). CDR3 length: 21 amino acids. Germline CDR1 reads SGDLS; CDR2 reads YYNGEE. Trimming cost V 2 bases and J 0 bases, with 24 bases left between them. The CDR3: CASSVPLTRANTPSGANVLTF. CDR3 nucleotides: TGTGCCAGCAGCGTCCCATTGACCAGGGCCAATACTCCCTCTGGGGCCAACGTCCTGACTTTC.

The chain employs TRBV12-5 and TRBJ2-5, with D tentatively TRBD1 (6 bases). V lost 1 base and J 1 base, leaving 7 bases between the germline ends. Germline CDR1 is LGHNT and CDR2 is FRNRAP. This CDR3 has 14 amino acids. The CDR3 spells CASGLGTAQETQYF. In DNA form, the CDR3 reads TGTGCTAGTGGTTTGGGGACAGCCCAAGAGACCCAGTACTTC.